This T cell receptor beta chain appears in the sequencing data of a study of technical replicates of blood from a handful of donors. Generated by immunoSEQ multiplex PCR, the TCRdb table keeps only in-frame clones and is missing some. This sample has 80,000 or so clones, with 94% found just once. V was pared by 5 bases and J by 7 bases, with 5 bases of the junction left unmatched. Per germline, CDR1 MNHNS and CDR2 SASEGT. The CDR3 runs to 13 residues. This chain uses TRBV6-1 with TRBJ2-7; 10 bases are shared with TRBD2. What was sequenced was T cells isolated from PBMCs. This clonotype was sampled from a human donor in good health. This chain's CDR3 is CASSLAGADEQYF. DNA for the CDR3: TGTGCCAGCAGTCTAGCGGGAGCTGATGAGCAGTACTTC.